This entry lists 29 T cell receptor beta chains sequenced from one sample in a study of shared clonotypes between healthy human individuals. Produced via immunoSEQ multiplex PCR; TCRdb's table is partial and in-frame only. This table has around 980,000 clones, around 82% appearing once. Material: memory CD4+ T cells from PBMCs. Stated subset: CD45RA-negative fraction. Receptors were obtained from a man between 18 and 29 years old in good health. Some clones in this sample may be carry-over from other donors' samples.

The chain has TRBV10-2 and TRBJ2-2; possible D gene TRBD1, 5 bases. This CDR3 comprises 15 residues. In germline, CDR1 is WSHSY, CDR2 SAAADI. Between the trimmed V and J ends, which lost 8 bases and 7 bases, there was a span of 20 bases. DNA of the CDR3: TGCGCCAGCTCCCTGGGGCAGGCTTTCGGCGGGGAGCTGTTTTTT. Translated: CASSLGQAFGGELFF.

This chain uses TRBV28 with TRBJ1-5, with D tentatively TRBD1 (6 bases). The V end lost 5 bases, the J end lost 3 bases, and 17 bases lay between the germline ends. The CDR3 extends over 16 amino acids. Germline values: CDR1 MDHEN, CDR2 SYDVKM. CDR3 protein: CASSPSGGRPNQPQHF. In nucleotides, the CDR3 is TGTGCCAGCAGTCCCTCGGGGGGCCGGCCCAATCAGCCCCAGCATTTT.

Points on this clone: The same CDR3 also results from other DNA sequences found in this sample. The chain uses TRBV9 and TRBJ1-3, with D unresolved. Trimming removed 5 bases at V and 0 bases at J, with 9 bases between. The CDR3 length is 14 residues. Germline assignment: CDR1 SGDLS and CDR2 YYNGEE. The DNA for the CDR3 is TGTGCCAGCAGTCCAGACCCCTCTGGAAACACCATATATTTT. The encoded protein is CASSPDPSGNTIYF.

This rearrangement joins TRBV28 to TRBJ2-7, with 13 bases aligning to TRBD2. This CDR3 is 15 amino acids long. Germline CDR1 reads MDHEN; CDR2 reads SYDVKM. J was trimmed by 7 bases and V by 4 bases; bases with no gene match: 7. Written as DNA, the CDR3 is TGTGCCAGCAGTTCACACGGACTAGCGGGAGAAGAGCAGTACTTC. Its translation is CASSSHGLAGEEQYF.

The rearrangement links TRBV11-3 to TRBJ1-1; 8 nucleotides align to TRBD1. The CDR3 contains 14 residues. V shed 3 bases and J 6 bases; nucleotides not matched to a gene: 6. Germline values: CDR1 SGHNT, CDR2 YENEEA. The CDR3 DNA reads TGTGCCAGCAGCTTGGACAGGGACCAGGCTGAAGCTTTCTTT. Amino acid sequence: CASSLDRDQAEAFF.

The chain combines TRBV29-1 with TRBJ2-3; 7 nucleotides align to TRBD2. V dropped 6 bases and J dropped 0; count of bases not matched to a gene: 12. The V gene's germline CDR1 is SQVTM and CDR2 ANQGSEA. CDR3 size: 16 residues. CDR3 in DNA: TGCAGCGTCCACCCCTTGGTTAGCGGGAGCACAGATACGCAGTATTTT. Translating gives CSVHPLVSGSTDTQYF.

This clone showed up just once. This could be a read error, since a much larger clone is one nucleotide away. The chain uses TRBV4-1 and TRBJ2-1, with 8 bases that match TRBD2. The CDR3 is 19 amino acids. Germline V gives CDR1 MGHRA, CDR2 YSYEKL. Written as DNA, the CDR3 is TGCGCCAGCAGCCGCGCATCTGGGGGAGGGACTAGAAATTACAATGGGCAGTTCTTC. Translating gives CASSRASGGGTRNYNGQFF.

For the CDR3, the DNA is TGTGCCAGCAGGCTAACAGGGGGCAATCAGCCCCAGCATTTT. Translated: CASRLTGGNQPQHF. The chain carries TRBV6-6 and TRBJ1-5; 7 bases line up with TRBD1. The CDR3 totals 14 residues. V dropped 6 bases and J dropped 2; count of bases not matched to a gene: 4. CDR1 is MNHNY and CDR2 is SVGAGI in the germline V gene (reference sequence).

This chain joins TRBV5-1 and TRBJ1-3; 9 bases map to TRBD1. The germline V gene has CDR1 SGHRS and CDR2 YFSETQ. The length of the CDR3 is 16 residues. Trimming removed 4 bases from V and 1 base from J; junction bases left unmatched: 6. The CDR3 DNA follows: TGCGCCAGCAGCCCAAGGACAGGGGAATCTGGAAACACCATATATTTT. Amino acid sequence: CASSPRTGESGNTIYF.

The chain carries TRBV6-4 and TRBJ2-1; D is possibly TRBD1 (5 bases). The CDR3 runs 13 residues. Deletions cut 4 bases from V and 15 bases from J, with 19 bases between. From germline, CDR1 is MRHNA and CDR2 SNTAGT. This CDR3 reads CASSADQGMFLFF. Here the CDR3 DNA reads TGTGCCAGCAGTGCCGACCAGGGAATGTTTCTGTTCTTC.

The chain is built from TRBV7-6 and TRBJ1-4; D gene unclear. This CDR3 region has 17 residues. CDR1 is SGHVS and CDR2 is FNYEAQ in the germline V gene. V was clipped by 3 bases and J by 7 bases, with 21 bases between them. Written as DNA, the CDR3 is TGTGCCAGCAGCTTTAAGTATCTCGCAACTCGGGGTGAAAAACTGTTTTTT. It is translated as CASSFKYLATRGEKLFF.

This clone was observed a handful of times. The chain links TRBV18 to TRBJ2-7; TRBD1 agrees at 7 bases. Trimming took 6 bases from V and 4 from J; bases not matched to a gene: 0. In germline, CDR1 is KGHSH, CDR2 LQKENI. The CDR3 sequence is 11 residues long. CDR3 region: CASSTGYEQYF. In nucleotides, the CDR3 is TGTGCCAGCTCGACAGGGTACGAGCAGTACTTC.

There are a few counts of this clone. CDR3 coding DNA: TGCGCCAGCAGCCAAGAAGCTGGGACGTGGAATGGCTACACCTTC. It encodes CASSQEAGTWNGYTF. The V and J genes are TRBV4-1 and TRBJ1-2; a weak D match, TRBD1 (5 bases). The CDR3 extends over 15 amino acids. Germline CDR1 and CDR2: MGHRA and YSYEKL. V was cut by 0 bases and J by 6 bases, with 14 bases left in between.

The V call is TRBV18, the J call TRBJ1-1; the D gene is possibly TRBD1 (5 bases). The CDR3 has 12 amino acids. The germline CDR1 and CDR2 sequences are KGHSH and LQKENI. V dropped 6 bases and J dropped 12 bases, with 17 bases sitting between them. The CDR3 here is CASSPGTDKTFF. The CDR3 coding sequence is TGTGCCAGCTCCCCCGGGACGGACAAGACTTTCTTT.

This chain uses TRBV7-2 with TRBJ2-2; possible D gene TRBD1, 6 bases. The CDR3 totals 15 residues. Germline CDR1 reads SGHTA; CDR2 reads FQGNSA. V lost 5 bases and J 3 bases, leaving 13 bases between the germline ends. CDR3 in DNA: TGTGCCAGCAGCCCGGGACACCTCTACACCGGGGAGCTGTTTTTT. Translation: CASSPGHLYTGELFF.

The CDR3 loop is CASSLDGTSINYGYTF. The CDR3 coding sequence is TGTGCCAGCAGCTTAGATGGGACAAGCATTAACTATGGCTACACCTTC. The chain links TRBV11-2 to TRBJ1-2, with D tentatively TRBD1 (6 bases). Trimming took off 0 bases at V and 1 base at J, with 12 bases between the two ends. The germline gives CDR1 SGHAT, CDR2 FQNNGV. This CDR3 is built from 16 residues.

CDR3 nucleotide sequence: TGTGCCAGCAGTTCGGGACAGGGGACGGGTAACTATGGCTACACCTTC. As protein: CASSSGQGTGNYGYTF. V and J are TRBV6-5 and TRBJ1-2; TRBD1 aligns across 10 bases. The V gene's germline CDR1 is MNHEY and CDR2 SVGAGI. This CDR3 region has 16 residues. V lost 4 bases and J lost 1; bases outside the gene matches: 6.

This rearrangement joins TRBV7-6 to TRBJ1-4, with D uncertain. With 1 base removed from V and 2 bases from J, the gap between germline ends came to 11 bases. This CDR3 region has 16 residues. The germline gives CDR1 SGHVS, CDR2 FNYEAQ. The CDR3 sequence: CASSLGSRGTNEKLFF. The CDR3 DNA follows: TGTGCCAGCAGCTTAGGCAGCCGTGGGACTAATGAAAAACTGTTTTTT. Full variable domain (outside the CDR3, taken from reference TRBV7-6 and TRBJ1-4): GAGVSQSPRYKVTKRGQDVALRCDPISGHVSLYWYRQALGQGPEFLTYFNYEAQQDKSGLPNDRFSAERPEGSISTLTIQRTEQRDSAMYRCASSLGSRGTNEKLFFGSGTQLSVL.

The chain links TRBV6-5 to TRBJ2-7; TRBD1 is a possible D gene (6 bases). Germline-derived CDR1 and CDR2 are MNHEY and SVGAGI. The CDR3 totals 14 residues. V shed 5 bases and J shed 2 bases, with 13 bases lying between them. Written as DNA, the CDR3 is TGTGCCAGCAGTCCCCCACAGGGAACCTACGAGCAGTACTTC. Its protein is CASSPPQGTYEQYF.

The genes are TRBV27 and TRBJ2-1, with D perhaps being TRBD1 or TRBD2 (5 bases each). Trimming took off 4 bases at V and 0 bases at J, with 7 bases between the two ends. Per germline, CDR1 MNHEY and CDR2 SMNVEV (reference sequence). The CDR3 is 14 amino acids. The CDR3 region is CASSWDRSYNEQFF. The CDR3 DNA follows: TGTGCCAGCAGTTGGGACCGCTCCTACAATGAGCAGTTCTTC.

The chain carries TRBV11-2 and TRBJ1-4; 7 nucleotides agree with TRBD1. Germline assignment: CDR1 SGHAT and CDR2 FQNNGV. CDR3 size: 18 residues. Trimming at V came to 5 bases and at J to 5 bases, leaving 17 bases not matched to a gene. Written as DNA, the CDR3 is TGTGCCAGCAGCCCGTGGGGCTCAGGGGGGAGGCGGAATGAAAAACTGTTTTTT. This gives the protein CASSPWGSGGRRNEKLFF.

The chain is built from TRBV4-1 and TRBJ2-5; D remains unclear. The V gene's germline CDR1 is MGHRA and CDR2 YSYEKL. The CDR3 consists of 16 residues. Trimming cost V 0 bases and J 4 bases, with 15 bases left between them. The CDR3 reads CASSQEVFGGSETQYF. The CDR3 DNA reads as TGCGCCAGCAGCCAAGAGGTGTTCGGCGGATCAGAGACCCAGTACTTC.

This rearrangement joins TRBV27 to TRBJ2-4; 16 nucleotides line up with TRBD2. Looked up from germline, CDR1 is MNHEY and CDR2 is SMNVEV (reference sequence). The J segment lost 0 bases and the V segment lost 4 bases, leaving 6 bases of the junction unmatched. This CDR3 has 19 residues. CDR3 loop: CASSWGLAGGDIAKNIQYF. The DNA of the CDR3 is TGTGCCAGCAGTTGGGGACTAGCGGGAGGGGACATAGCCAAAAACATTCAGTACTTC.

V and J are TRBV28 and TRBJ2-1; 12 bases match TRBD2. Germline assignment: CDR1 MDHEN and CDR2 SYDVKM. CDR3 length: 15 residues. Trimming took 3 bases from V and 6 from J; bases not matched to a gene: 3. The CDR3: CASSFLAGGSNEQFF. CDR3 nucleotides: TGTGCCAGCAGTTTCCTAGCGGGAGGGTCCAATGAGCAGTTCTTC.

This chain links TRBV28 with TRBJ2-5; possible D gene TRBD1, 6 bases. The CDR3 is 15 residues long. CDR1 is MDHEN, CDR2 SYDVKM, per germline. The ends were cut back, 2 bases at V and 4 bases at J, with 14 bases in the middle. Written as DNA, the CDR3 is TGTGCCAGCAGTTTAGACAGGCCTTCCATAGAGACCCAGTACTTC. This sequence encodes CASSLDRPSIETQYF.

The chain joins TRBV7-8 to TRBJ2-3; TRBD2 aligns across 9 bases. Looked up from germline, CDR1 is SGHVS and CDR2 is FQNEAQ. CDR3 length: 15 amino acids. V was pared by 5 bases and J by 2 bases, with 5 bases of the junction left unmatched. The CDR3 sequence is CASSASGATTDTQYF. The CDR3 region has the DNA TGTGCCAGCAGCGCTAGCGGGGCAACCACAGATACGCAGTATTTT.

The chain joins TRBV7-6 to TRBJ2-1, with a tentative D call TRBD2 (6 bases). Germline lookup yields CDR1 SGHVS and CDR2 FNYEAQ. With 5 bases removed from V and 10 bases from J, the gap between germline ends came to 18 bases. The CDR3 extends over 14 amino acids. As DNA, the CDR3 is TGTGCCAGCAGCCCCAGACTAGGGGTGGGAGAGCAGTTCTTC. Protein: CASSPRLGVGEQFF.

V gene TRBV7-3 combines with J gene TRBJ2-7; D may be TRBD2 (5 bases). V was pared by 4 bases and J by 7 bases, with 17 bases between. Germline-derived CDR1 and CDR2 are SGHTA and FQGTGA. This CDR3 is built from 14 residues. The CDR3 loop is CASSSRFLADEQYF. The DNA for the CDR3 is TGTGCCAGCAGCTCCCGATTTCTAGCAGATGAGCAGTACTTC.

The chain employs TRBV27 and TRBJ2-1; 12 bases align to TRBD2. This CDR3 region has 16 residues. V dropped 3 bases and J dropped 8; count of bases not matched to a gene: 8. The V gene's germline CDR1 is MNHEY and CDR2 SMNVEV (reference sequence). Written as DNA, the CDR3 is TGTGCCAGCAGTTTTGTCGGACTAGCGGGACGGGATGAGCAGTTCTTC. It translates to CASSFVGLAGRDEQFF.